This TCR beta chain was captured in a study of human T cells and chemical hapten exposure (dated by TCRdb to the early 2020s). Looking at the study overall: For sensitization, 2% DPC in acetone was applied to a roughly 2 cm by roughly 2 cm area of upper inner arm skin. Alopecia areata with under or over 50% scalp involvement, alopecia totalis and alopecia universalis were represented in the patient cohort, which was mostly female. Blood samples were taken from patients before sensitization (week 0) and then at 2, 6 and about 24 weeks after DPC sensitization. Peripheral blood TCR repertoire changes were tracked in vivo in alopecia patients during primary and secondary sensitization to the hapten diphenylcyclopropenone (DPC). Twenty-nine alopecia patients gave blood for TCR sequencing at one to four time points (pre-sensitization, 2, 6 and 24 weeks). Patients additionally received weekly therapeutic DPC doses to the scalp throughout the approximately 25-week study period. Patch testing was done on the upper back using Finn chambers containing 0.01% DPC, and results were scored after 6 days according to International Contact Dermatitis Research Group standards. Libraries were pooled for sequencing, and per-sample TCR yields varied mainly because of small differences in library volumes within the pool.

Reading the label with the study, this specimen's time point is: patch test 1, 2 weeks after DPC sensitization. The sample's treatment or condition label, decoded: therapeutic diphenylcyclopropenone sensitization with weekly scalp DPC. At each patch-test visit, blood was drawn before the patch test was applied. Patients were eligible if aged 18 to 70, diagnosed with alopecia and judged suitable for DPC therapy, and pregnant patients were excluded. Unfractionated whole blood was collected in Tempus Blood RNA tubes, and total RNA was extracted from that blood. Sequences SQVTM (CDR1) and ANQGSEA (CDR2) are obtained from the germline V gene. V loses 4 bases at its end and J loses 5 bases; junction bases beyond the gene matches: 11. The CDR3 sequence holds 16 residues, the cysteine and phenylalanine included. The entry retains the CDR3 DNA only, 48 bases that are in frame from base 1. Points the paper makes about the study in general: Significantly more large CDR3 similarity clusters were formed by expanded TCRs than by pre-sensitization or healthy control sets, consistent with antigen-driven responses. DPC sensitization did not change the number of TCRs with a frequency above 1 in 1000, and there was no evidence of changes in global repertoire structure. Because all patients had alopecia, a presumed autoimmune disease, the immune response of the patients might differ from that of healthy individuals. A positive correlation was found between the number of PT1 expanded TCRs and patch test score, with significance reached at thresholds 8, 16 and 32 but not 4. Repeated subsampling changed both the strength of the expansion versus patch-test correlation and the threshold at which that correlation became significant.

Preparation of the library involved RACE. The sequencer was a NextSeq 500. During library preparation, unique molecular identifiers were attached to individual cDNA molecules so that TCRs could be counted quantitatively and reproducibly. For every blood RNA sample, sequencing covered both the TCR alpha and TCR beta chains. The paper's data handling went like this. Samples had a median of approximately 93,000 TCRs, with a range from roughly 20,000 to 700,000. V, J and CDR3 annotation of the TCR reads was performed with the Decombinator software suite. Every sample was subsampled to the same number of TCRs (28,000) for the PS versus PT1 abundance plots. Expanded TCRs were defined as absent before sensitization and observed at least eight times at the 2-week time point. TCRdb reprocessing: public reads trimmed at Q25 with fastp, clones called with MiXCR, in-frame beta chains kept. Duplicate CDR3 protein sequences are folded into a single record with the most common DNA and genes. It is TCRdb's table, rather than the study itself, that gives the V and J calls and clone size. This sample holds under 130,000 distinct CDR3 sequences; more than 9.5% were observed only once. The ten largest account for 3.5% of the sample.

Points on this clonotype: The target of this receptor is not known. No much larger clonotype is one base removed from it; base qualities were not supplied.

The sequence came from a middle-aged woman with alopecia areata. Some clones in this sample may be carry-over from other donors' samples. The sequence joins TRBV29-1 to TRBJ2-7, with 13 central nucleotides matching TRBD2. Sample: whole blood, taken in connection with sensitization to the hapten diphenylcyclopropenone (DPC). This receptor carries the CDR3 CSVVGGLAGSKNEQYF. The DNA is as follows: TGCAGCGTTGTGGGGGGACTAGCGGGATCGAAGAACGAGCAGTACTTC.